Below, 23 T cell receptor beta chains from the same sample are listed, as sequenced in a study of blood T cell repertoires in COVID-19. Clones were read by immunoSEQ multiplex PCR, and TCRdb kept only the in-frame ones, dropping some. The data show over 200,000 clones, roughly 84% seen once. The specimen was peripheral blood. Receptors were obtained from a middle-aged man who had recovered from COVID-19.

The chain is built from TRBV5-1 and TRBJ1-3, with D perhaps TRBD1 (6 bases). CDR1 and CDR2 from the germline V gene are SGHRS and YFSETQ. This CDR3 contains 15 residues. V lost 5 bases, J lost 2 bases, and 14 bases lay in between. Written as DNA, the CDR3 is TGCGCCAGCAGGGCTACAGGGATAACTGGAAACACCATATATTTT. Translated, it gives CASRATGITGNTIYF.

CDR3 bases: TGCGCCAGCAGCTTGGGCGGCCTCTCCTACAATGAGCAGTTCTTC. This gives the protein CASSLGGLSYNEQFF. V is TRBV5-1 and J is TRBJ2-1; unclear D gene. Trimming shortened V by 0 bases and J by 0 bases, and 7 bases separated the two germline ends. Germline values: CDR1 SGHRS, CDR2 YFSETQ. This CDR3 has 15 residues.

This clone was seen once. V is TRBV5-6 and J is TRBJ2-6; D is unresolved. The V end lost 7 bases, the J end lost 0 bases, and 5 bases lay between the germline ends. Germline V gives CDR1 SGHDT, CDR2 YYEEEE. The CDR3 length is 13 residues. The CDR3 region is CASLRSGANVLTF. CDR3 sequence (DNA): TGTGCCAGCCTCCGCTCTGGGGCCAACGTCCTGACTTTC.

The chain links TRBV27 to TRBJ2-3; 12 bases map to TRBD2. The germline gives CDR1 MNHEY, CDR2 SMNVEV (reference sequence). The CDR3 length is 18 residues. Unmatched junction bases numbered 7, after V lost 1 base and J lost 2 bases. The CDR3 loop reads CASSLFPTSGSTTDTQYF. The CDR3 DNA follows: TGTGCCAGCAGTTTATTCCCGACTAGCGGGAGCACCACAGATACGCAGTATTTT.

The J gene is TRBJ1-6, the V gene TRBV11-3; possible D gene TRBD1, 5 bases. Germline CDR1 reads SGHNT; CDR2 reads YENEEA. This CDR3 is 14 amino acids long. V lost 6 bases and J 10 bases, leaving 16 bases between the germline ends. For the CDR3, the DNA is TGTGCCAGCAGAACTGCAGGGTTGGGGTCACCCCTCCACTTT. This gives the protein CASRTAGLGSPLHF.

The gene calls are TRBV10-3 and TRBJ1-2; 8 bases align to TRBD1. The CDR3 sequence is 15 residues long. J lost 2 bases, V lost 2 bases, and 4 bases had no gene match. Germline CDR1 and CDR2: ENHRY and SYGVKD. The CDR3 DNA follows: TGTGCCATCAGTGAGGGGACAGGCCTCAACTATGGCTACACCTTC. Protein product: CAISEGTGLNYGYTF.

The gene calls are TRBV6-5 and TRBJ1-2, with D possibly TRBD1 on 5 matching bases. The CDR3 extends over 14 amino acids. CDR1 MNHEY and CDR2 SVGAGI come from the germline V gene. The germline V and J ends were trimmed by 7 bases and 8 bases, with 20 bases remaining between them. In DNA, the CDR3 is TGTGCCAGCACCTACTCTCTTAGGGGAGGGGGCTACACCTTC. Residues: CASTYSLRGGGYTF.

This chain links TRBV10-1 with TRBJ2-1, with D possibly TRBD2 on 6 matching bases. V lost 6 bases, J lost 5 bases, and 11 bases lay in between. CDR3 length: 13 amino acids. Germline V gene sequence: CDR1 WNHNN, CDR2 SYGVQD (reference sequence). Here the CDR3 DNA reads TGCGCCAGCAGCGGGGGTCCAAACAATGAGCAGTTCTTC. Residues: CASSGGPNNEQFF.

This clone showed up just once. The chain couples TRBV19 to TRBJ2-5; possibly TRBD2 for D (5 bases). Germline V gene data show CDR1 as LNHDA and CDR2 as SQIVND (reference sequence). There are 12 residues in the CDR3. The V and J ends lost 5 bases and 5 bases respectively, with 9 bases between them. In DNA form, the CDR3 reads TGTGCCAGTAGTGAGGGTTCGGAGACCCAGTACTTC. Translating gives CASSEGSETQYF.

The rearrangement joins TRBV6-5 to TRBJ2-1; unclear D gene. Trimming took off 10 bases at V and 8 bases at J, with 15 bases between the two ends. CDR3 length: 12 amino acids. CDR1 and CDR2 from the germline V gene are MNHEY and SVGAGI. CDR3 protein: CATTNPIDEQFF. CDR3 nucleotides: TGTGCCACTACGAACCCAATCGATGAGCAGTTCTTC.

This sequence joins TRBV6-4 and TRBJ1-4; unclear D gene. Germline CDR1 MRHNA, CDR2 SNTAGT. The CDR3 loop spans 15 amino acids. V shed 8 bases and J shed 8 bases, with 21 bases lying between them. Here the CDR3 DNA reads TGTGCCAGCCTAAAGGACGGAGGGTGGGTGGAAAAACTGTTTTTT. It translates to CASLKDGGWVEKLFF.

J is TRBJ2-1 and V is TRBV5-1, with 7 bases aligning to TRBD2. Germline lookup yields CDR1 SGHRS and CDR2 YFSETQ. V gave up 1 base and J gave up 5 bases; unmatched junction bases: 6. The CDR3 is 15 residues long. The CDR3 spells CASSLLSGGHNEQFF. The CDR3 DNA is TGCGCCAGCAGCTTGTTATCGGGAGGTCACAATGAGCAGTTCTTC. The complete variable domain, with remaining parts taken from reference TRBV5-1 and TRBJ2-1, reads KAGVTQTPRYLIKTRGQQVTLSCSPISGHRSVSWYQQTPGQGLQFLFEYFSETQRNKGNFPGRFSGRQFSNSRSEMNVSTLELGDSALYLCASSLLSGGHNEQFFGPGTRLTVL.

The chain joins TRBV2 to TRBJ2-5; perhaps TRBD1 as D (6 bases). The CDR3 extends over 15 amino acids. V was trimmed by 1 base and J by 5 bases, leaving 14 bases between them. The germline V gene has CDR1 SNHLY and CDR2 FYNNEI. CDR3 region: CASSEEVGQGETQYF. For the CDR3, the DNA is TGTGCCAGCAGTGAAGAAGTGGGTCAGGGGGAGACCCAGTACTTC. The full variable domain, completed using reference TRBV2 and TRBJ2-5, is EPEVTQTPSHQVTQMGQEVILRCVPISNHLYFYWYRQILGQKVEFLVSFYNNEISEKSEIFDDQFSVERPDGSNFTLKIRSTKLEDSAMYFCASSEEVGQGETQYFGPGTRLLVL.

The chain recombines TRBV9 with TRBJ2-7; D gene ambiguous. The germline V and J ends were trimmed by 4 bases and 0 bases, with 14 bases remaining between them. Per germline, CDR1 SGDLS and CDR2 YYNGEE. This CDR3 contains 15 residues. CDR3 sequence: CASSRATQLSYEQYF. CDR3 nucleotides: TGTGCCAGCAGCAGAGCGACCCAGCTCTCCTACGAGCAGTACTTC.

The rearrangement uses TRBV7-9 and TRBJ2-1; 9 nucleotides agree with TRBD2. This CDR3 is 15 amino acids long. V was clipped by 2 bases and J by 9 bases; unmatched bases: 8. Germline V gives CDR1 SEHNR, CDR2 FQNEAQ (reference sequence). The CDR3 region is CASSLRSGGNSEQFF. In DNA, the CDR3 is TGTGCCAGCAGCTTACGTAGCGGGGGTAATAGTGAGCAGTTCTTC.

The chain has TRBV18 and TRBJ1-1; TRBD1 might be the D (5 bases). There are 14 residues in the CDR3. Germline V gene sequence: CDR1 KGHSH, CDR2 LQKENI. The V end lost 2 bases, the J end lost 5 bases, and 12 bases lay between the germline ends. DNA for the CDR3: TGTGCCAGCTCACCAGGTCCAGGGAGGACTGAAGCTTTCTTT. It translates to CASSPGPGRTEAFF.

The J gene is TRBJ2-3, the V gene TRBV5-4, with D possibly TRBD2 on 7 matching bases. Trimming took off 6 bases at V and 6 bases at J, with 17 bases between the two ends. The CDR3 length is 14 residues. The germline V gene has CDR1 SGHNT and CDR2 YYREEE (reference sequence). The CDR3 DNA reads as TGTGCCAGCACCGGCGGGGGCGTGATGGATACGCAGTATTTT. It is translated as CASTGGGVMDTQYF.

The chain recombines TRBV21-1 with TRBJ2-6; the table gives TRBD2 as D, unverified against the DNA. TRBV21-1 is a pseudogene segment. The CDR3 runs 16 residues. The CDR3, as DNA: TGTGCCAGCAGCAAAGCGCGCCTCTCTGGGGCCAACGTCCTGACTTTC. Translating gives CASSKARLSGANVLTF.

The V and J genes are TRBV6-5 and TRBJ2-7; no reliable D call. With 0 bases removed from V and 1 base from J, the gap between germline ends came to 10 bases. CDR3 size: 15 residues. The germline V gene encodes CDR1 MNHEY and CDR2 SVGAGI. The CDR3 region has the DNA TGTGCCAGCAGTTACTCTCTACAGAGTTCCTACGAGCAGTACTTC. Protein: CASSYSLQSSYEQYF.

This clone was picked up a small number of times. The chain carries TRBV2 and TRBJ2-7, with 10 bases lining up with TRBD2. The V segment lost 6 bases and the J segment 0 bases; nucleotides outside the gene matches: 5. This CDR3 region has 15 residues. CDR1 and CDR2 from the germline V gene are SNHLY and FYNNEI. The CDR3 loop is CASRLSGGSSYEQYF. The DNA of the CDR3 is TGTGCCAGCAGACTTAGCGGGGGGTCCTCCTACGAGCAGTACTTC.

The chain carries TRBV30 and TRBJ1-1, with D maybe TRBD1 (6 bases). Trimming stripped 5 bases from V and 1 base from J, with 20 bases between. The CDR3 sequence is 16 residues long. Germline V gives CDR1 GTSNPN, CDR2 SVGIG (reference sequence). The CDR3 loop is CAWQSPRTAQNTEAFF. Written as DNA, the CDR3 is TGTGCCTGGCAATCCCCAAGGACAGCCCAGAACACTGAAGCTTTCTTT.

The chain uses TRBV3-1 (or the pseudogene TRBV3-2) and TRBJ1-3; no firm D call. CDR1 and CDR2 (germline): LGHDT, YNNKEL (reference sequence). The CDR3 extends over 14 amino acids. Trimming removed 4 bases from V and 0 bases from J, with 7 bases in between. This CDR3 is CASSPRDSGNTIYF. The DNA of the CDR3 is TGTGCCAGCAGCCCTCGGGACTCTGGAAACACCATATATTTT.

The CDR3 DNA reads TGTGCCAGCAGCCAAACTAGTCATAACACAGATACGCAGTATTTT. It translates to CASSQTSHNTDTQYF. This chain connects TRBV5-4 to TRBJ2-3, with D possibly being TRBD2 (5 bases). CDR1 is SGHNT, CDR2 YYREEE, per germline (reference sequence). V was clipped by 4 bases and J by 2 bases, with 14 bases between them. This CDR3 region has 15 residues.